Each of the 2 T cell receptor beta chains below was sequenced from the same sample in a study of T-cell reconstitution after alpha-beta-depleted transplantation in children. Using unique molecular identifiers, the investigators prepared the TCRbeta library. TCRdb re-analysed the PCR reads in MiXCR, keeping a single row per CDR3 protein. The repertoire holds 400,000 to 500,000 distinct CDR3 sequences, with roughly 11% as singletons. The material sequenced was PBMCs from the stem cell graft donor, taken from the stem cell graft. All receptors come from a human donor who donated a stem cell graft to a child with acute myeloid leukemia.

The chain is built from TRBV24-1 and TRBJ2-2; maybe TRBD1 (6 bases). The V end was cut by 9 bases, the J end by 6 bases, with 10 bases between. Germline CDR1 reads KGHDR; CDR2 reads SFDVKD. This CDR3 region has 12 residues. The CDR3 sequence is CATPRGSGELFF. In nucleotides, the CDR3 is TGTGCCACCCCTAGGGGGTCCGGGGAGCTGTTTTTT.

This clonotype has at least ten counts. The chain links TRBV12-3 or TRBV12-4 to TRBJ2-1; the D is unclear. Between the trimmed V and J ends, which lost 5 bases and 6 bases, there was a span of 5 bases. The CDR3 covers 11 residues. CDR3 in amino acids: CASSRLNEQFF. The DNA of the CDR3 is TGTGCCAGCAGTCGCCTCAATGAGCAGTTCTTC.